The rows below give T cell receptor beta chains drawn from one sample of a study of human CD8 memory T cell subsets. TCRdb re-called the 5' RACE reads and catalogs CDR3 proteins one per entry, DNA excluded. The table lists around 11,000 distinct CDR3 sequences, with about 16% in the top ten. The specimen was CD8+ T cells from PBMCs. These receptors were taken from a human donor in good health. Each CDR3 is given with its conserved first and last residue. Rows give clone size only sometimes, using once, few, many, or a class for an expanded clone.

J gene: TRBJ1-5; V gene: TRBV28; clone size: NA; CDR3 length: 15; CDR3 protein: CASRPGATNNQPQHF
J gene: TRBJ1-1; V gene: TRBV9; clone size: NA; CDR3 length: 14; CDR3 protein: CASSGMGTLTEAFF
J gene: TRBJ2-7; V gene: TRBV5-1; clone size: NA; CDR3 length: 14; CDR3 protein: CASSTGQAVYEQYF
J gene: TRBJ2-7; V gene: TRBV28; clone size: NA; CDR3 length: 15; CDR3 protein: CASSSYPPSLGPQYF
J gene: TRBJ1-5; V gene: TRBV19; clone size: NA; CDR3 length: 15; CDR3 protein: CASSIGQYSNQPQHF
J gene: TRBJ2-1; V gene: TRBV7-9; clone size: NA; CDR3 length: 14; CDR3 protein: CAAWPVSSYNEQFF
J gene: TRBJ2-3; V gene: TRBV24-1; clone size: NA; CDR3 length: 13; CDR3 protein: CATEDRYTDTQYF
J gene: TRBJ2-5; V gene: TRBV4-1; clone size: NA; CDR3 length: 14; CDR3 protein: CASSQGPIQETQYF
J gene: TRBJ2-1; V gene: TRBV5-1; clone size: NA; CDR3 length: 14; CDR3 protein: CASSLVAGANEQFF
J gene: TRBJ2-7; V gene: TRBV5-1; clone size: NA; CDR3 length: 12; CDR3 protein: CASRFRGGEQYF
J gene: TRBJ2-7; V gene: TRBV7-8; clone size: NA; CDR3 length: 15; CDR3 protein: CASSQQGDYYYEQYF
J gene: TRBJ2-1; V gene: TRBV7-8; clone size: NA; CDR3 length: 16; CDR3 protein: CASSGFSGGHYNEQFF
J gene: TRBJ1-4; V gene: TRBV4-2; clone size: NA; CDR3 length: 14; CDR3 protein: CASRQGAANEKLFF
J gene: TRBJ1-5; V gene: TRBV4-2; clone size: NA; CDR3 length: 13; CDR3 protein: CASSQGGNQPQHF
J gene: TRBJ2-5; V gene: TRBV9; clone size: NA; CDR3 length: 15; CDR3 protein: CASSVDLRWGETQYF
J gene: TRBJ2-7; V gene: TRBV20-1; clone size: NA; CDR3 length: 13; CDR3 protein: CSARDEVTYEQYF
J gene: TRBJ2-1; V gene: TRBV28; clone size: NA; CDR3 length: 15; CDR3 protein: CASSFVQTTSNEQFF
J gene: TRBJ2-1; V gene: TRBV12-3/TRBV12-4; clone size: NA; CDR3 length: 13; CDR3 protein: CASRGQGANEQFF
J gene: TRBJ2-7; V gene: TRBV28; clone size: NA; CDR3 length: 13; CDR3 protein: CATTDSRSPEQYF
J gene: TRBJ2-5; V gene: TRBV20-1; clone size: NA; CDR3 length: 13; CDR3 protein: CRTRDTKQETQYF
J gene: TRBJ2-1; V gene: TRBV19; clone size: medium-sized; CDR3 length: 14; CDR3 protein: CASSIRTSDGEQFF
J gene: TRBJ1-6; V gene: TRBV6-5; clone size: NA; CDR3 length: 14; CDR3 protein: CASRPAQGYSPLHF
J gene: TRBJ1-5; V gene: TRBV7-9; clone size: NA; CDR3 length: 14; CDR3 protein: CASSQGGGSQPQHF
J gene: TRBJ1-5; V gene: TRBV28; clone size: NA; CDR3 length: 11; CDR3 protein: CASSVNQPQHF
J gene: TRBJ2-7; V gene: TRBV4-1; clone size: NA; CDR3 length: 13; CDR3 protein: CASSQRDSYEQYF
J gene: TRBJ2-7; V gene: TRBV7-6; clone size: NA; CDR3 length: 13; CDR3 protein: CASSQYRGDEQYF
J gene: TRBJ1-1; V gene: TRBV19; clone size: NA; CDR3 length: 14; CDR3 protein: CASSILGVGTEAFF
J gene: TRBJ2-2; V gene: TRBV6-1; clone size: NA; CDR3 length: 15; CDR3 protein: CASSEQGAVTGELFF
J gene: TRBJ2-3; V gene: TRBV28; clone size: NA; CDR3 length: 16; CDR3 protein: CASSLESSGDTDTQYF
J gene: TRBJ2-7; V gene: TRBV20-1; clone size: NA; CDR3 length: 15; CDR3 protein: CSAREASGISYEQYF
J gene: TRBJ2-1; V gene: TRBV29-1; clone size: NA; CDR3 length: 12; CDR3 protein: CSAGDGDNEQFF
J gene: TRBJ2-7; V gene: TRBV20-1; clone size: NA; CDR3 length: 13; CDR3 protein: CSAVSGRGYEQYF
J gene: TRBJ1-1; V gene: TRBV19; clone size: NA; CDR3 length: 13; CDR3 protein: CASSIQGGTEAFF
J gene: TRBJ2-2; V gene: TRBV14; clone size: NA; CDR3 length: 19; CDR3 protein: CASSQDSGGGFLNTGELFF
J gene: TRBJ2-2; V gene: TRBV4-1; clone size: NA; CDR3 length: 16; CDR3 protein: CASSQAMGQSTGELFF
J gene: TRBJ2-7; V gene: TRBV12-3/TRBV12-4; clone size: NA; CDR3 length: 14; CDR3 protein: CASSRTGGSYEQYF
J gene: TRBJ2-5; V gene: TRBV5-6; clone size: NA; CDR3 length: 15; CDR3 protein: CASSLDGRGQETQYF
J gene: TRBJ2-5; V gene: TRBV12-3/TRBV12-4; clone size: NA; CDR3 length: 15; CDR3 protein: CASSLPHSGEETQYF
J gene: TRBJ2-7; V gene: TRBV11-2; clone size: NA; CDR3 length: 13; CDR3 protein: CASTSTSGYEQYF
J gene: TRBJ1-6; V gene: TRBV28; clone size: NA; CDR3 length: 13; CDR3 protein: CASSLSGGSPLHF
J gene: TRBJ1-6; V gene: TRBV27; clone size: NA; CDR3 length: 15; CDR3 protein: CASSLSAEAYSPLHF
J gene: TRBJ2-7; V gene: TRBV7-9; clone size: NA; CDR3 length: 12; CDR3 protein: CASSSLSYEQYF
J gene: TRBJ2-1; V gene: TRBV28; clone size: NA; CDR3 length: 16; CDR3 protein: CASSSLAGSSYNEQFF
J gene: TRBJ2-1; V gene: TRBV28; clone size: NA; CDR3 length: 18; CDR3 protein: CASSSAGPGQTLYNEQFF
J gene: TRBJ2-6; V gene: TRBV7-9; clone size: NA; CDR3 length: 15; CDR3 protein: CASSVGNSGANVLTF
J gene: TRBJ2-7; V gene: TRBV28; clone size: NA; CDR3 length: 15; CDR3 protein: CASSATTTGSYEQYF
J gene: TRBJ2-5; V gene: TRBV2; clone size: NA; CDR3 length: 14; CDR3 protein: CASSEAGGEETQYF
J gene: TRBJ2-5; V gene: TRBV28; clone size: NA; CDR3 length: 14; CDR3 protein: CASSSNRGWETQYF
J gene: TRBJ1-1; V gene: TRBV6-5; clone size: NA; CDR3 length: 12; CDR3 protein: CASGTETVEAFF
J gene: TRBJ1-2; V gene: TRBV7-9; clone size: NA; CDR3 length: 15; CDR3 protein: CASSLGDTPADGYTF
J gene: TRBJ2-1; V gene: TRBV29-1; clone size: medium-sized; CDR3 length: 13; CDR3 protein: CSVEDRQSNEQFF
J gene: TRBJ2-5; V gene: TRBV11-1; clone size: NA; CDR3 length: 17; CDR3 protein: CASSSGLAGGIQETQYF
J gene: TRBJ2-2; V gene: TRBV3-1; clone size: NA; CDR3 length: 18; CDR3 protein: CASSPTQGRGRITGELFF
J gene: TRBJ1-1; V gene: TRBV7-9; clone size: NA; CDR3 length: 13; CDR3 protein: CASSSSVNTEAFF